The rows below give T cell receptor beta chains drawn from one sample of a study of cytomegalovirus exposure and HLA in healthy donors. TCRdb keeps only in-frame clones here, not all; method: immunoSEQ multiplex PCR. The sample lists some 130,000 clones, 70% to 80% occurring once. Sequencing was performed on PBMCs. These receptors all stem from a human donor in good health. CDR3s include the opening cysteine and the closing phenylalanine or tryptophan. Only part of the rows carry a size: once, few, many, or a class if the clone is expanded.

abundance: once; v_gene: TRBV7-9; j_gene: TRBJ1-5; CDR3aa: CSSSLGTGDNQPQHF
abundance: NA; v_gene: TRBV27; j_gene: TRBJ2-1; CDR3aa: CASSQFTGTGNNEQFF
abundance: NA; v_gene: TRBV27; j_gene: TRBJ1-1; CDR3aa: CASSLSGTGFVAFF
abundance: NA; v_gene: TRBV15; j_gene: TRBJ1-2; CDR3aa: CATSRATGGRINGYTF
abundance: NA; v_gene: TRBV5-6; j_gene: TRBJ2-2; CDR3aa: CASSRSRDRGPNTGELFF
abundance: NA; v_gene: TRBV7-9; j_gene: TRBJ2-5; CDR3aa: CSSSFNYKTQYF
abundance: few; v_gene: TRBV7-2; j_gene: TRBJ2-7; CDR3aa: CASSLAQGPRYEQYF
abundance: few; v_gene: TRBV7-8; j_gene: TRBJ2-7; CDR3aa: CASSPAGTGSEQYF
abundance: once; v_gene: TRBV7-2; j_gene: TRBJ1-4; CDR3aa: CASSLGDSPTTNEKLFF
abundance: NA; v_gene: TRBV5-1; j_gene: TRBJ2-7; CDR3aa: CASRPPGTDSPYEQYF
abundance: NA; v_gene: TRBV6-5; j_gene: TRBJ1-1; CDR3aa: CASRDRSYTEAFF
abundance: NA; v_gene: TRBV5-5; j_gene: TRBJ1-1; CDR3aa: CASSVDRVLSAFF
abundance: once; v_gene: TRBV4-3; j_gene: TRBJ2-3; CDR3aa: CASSQDTGADTQYF
abundance: NA; v_gene: TRBV6-5; j_gene: TRBJ2-5; CDR3aa: CASRPDRGPQETQYF
abundance: NA; v_gene: TRBV6-6; j_gene: TRBJ1-1; CDR3aa: CASSYSGVTEAFF
abundance: NA; v_gene: TRBV27; j_gene: TRBJ1-2; CDR3aa: CASSLSSGGQGAHGYTF
abundance: NA; v_gene: TRBV20-1; j_gene: NA; CDR3aa: CSARVVEQYF
abundance: NA; v_gene: TRBV6-5; j_gene: TRBJ1-2; CDR3aa: CASRNPTGGTYGYTF
abundance: NA; v_gene: TRBV6-6; j_gene: TRBJ2-1; CDR3aa: CASSGDLPYNEQFF
abundance: once; v_gene: TRBV2; j_gene: TRBJ2-6; CDR3aa: CASSGTGGSGANVLTF
abundance: once; v_gene: TRBV9; j_gene: TRBJ1-4; CDR3aa: CASSKAGLTNEKLFF
abundance: once; v_gene: TRBV2; j_gene: TRBJ2-3; CDR3aa: CASSEALARFSGRATDTQYF
abundance: few; v_gene: TRBV5-1; j_gene: TRBJ2-1; CDR3aa: CATRIGTSGNNEQFF
abundance: NA; v_gene: TRBV4-3; j_gene: TRBJ2-5; CDR3aa: CASSQDPGLQETQYF
abundance: NA; v_gene: TRBV4-2; j_gene: TRBJ1-5; CDR3aa: CASSQGGLGRGRPGNQPQHF
abundance: few; v_gene: TRBV7-6; j_gene: TRBJ2-2; CDR3aa: CASSSRLAGANTGELFF
abundance: NA; v_gene: TRBV19; j_gene: TRBJ1-5; CDR3aa: CASSRRVGQGAQGNQPQHF
abundance: few; v_gene: TRBV4-2; j_gene: TRBJ1-1; CDR3aa: CASSQDLGGERSEAFF
abundance: few; v_gene: TRBV29-1; j_gene: TRBJ2-1; CDR3aa: CSVRGGPYNEQFF
abundance: once; v_gene: TRBV6-6; j_gene: TRBJ2-7; CDR3aa: CASSYSSFGSSYEQYF
abundance: NA; v_gene: TRBV9; j_gene: TRBJ2-3; CDR3aa: CASSRQGSADTQYF
abundance: NA; v_gene: TRBV7-9; j_gene: TRBJ2-1; CDR3aa: CASSSSLAEGNYNEQFF
abundance: NA; v_gene: TRBV28; j_gene: TRBJ1-1; CDR3aa: CASSLPQGPMNTEAFF
abundance: few; v_gene: TRBV27; j_gene: TRBJ1-1; CDR3aa: CASRPGQGYGNTEAFF
abundance: NA; v_gene: TRBV28; j_gene: TRBJ2-1; CDR3aa: CASRRTWTGDNEQFF
abundance: NA; v_gene: TRBV5-1; j_gene: TRBJ1-2; CDR3aa: CASSTGQDNNYGYTF
abundance: NA; v_gene: TRBV29-1; j_gene: TRBJ2-5; CDR3aa: CSVDVQGETQYF
abundance: NA; v_gene: TRBV4-3; j_gene: TRBJ2-7; CDR3aa: CASSQDPGGMLGYEQYF
abundance: NA; v_gene: TRBV7-9; j_gene: TRBJ1-6; CDR3aa: CASSHVGANSPLHF
abundance: NA; v_gene: TRBV19; j_gene: TRBJ2-7; CDR3aa: CASRKQGSDEQYF
abundance: NA; v_gene: TRBV6-5; j_gene: TRBJ1-2; CDR3aa: CASSFGGRDHGYTF
abundance: few; v_gene: TRBV6-6; j_gene: TRBJ1-1; CDR3aa: CASSYQKNTEAFF
abundance: NA; v_gene: TRBV6-1; j_gene: TRBJ1-5; CDR3aa: CASRGQGPQHF
abundance: NA; v_gene: TRBV5-6; j_gene: TRBJ1-2; CDR3aa: CASSFSGGGYTF
abundance: NA; v_gene: TRBV4-3; j_gene: TRBJ1-1; CDR3aa: CASSQSQGANTEAFF
abundance: NA; v_gene: TRBV28; j_gene: TRBJ2-3; CDR3aa: CASSLPSGRDTQYF
abundance: NA; v_gene: TRBV19; j_gene: TRBJ1-3; CDR3aa: CASTTQGGNTIYF
abundance: NA; v_gene: TRBV27; j_gene: TRBJ1-1; CDR3aa: CASSATRVGTEAFF
abundance: NA; v_gene: TRBV13; j_gene: TRBJ1-6; CDR3aa: CASSPLNSPLHF
abundance: NA; v_gene: TRBV14; j_gene: TRBJ1-4; CDR3aa: CASSGRGLRREKLFF
abundance: NA; v_gene: TRBV7-3; j_gene: TRBJ2-7; CDR3aa: CASSSSPGQQQYF
abundance: NA; v_gene: TRBV6-5; j_gene: TRBJ2-5; CDR3aa: CASSYSGQGSGETQYF
abundance: NA; v_gene: TRBV7-3; j_gene: TRBJ2-3; CDR3aa: CASSSMGGSTDTQYF
abundance: NA; v_gene: TRBV7-2; j_gene: TRBJ2-1; CDR3aa: CASSQTSGGSSYNEQFF